One and the same sample provided the 27 T cell receptor beta chains below, sequenced in a study of human T cells and chemical hapten exposure. TCRdb processed the RACE reads anew with MiXCR; each CDR3 protein has one entry. The sample shows about 37,000 distinct CDR3 sequences, 5.5% of them seen only once. Time point specified: healthy volunteer bleed at 6 weeks. Total RNA was isolated from unfractionated whole blood. The sequenced material came from whole blood. These receptors were taken from a human donor in good health. Some clones in this sample may be carry-over from other donors' samples.

This clonotype showed up many times. This sequence joins TRBV30 and TRBJ1-1; D may be TRBD1 (5 bases). V shed 0 bases and J shed 1 base, with 21 bases lying between them. From germline, CDR1 is GTSNPN and CDR2 SVGIG (reference sequence). This CDR3 comprises 18 residues. Here the CDR3 reads CAWSVHRGSWSSNTEAFF. The CDR3 DNA sequence: TGTGCCTGGAGTGTTCATCGGGGCAGTTGGTCTTCGAACACTGAAGCTTTCTTT.

This clonotype was counted many times. The gene calls are TRBV6-5 and TRBJ2-5; 10 nucleotides line up with TRBD1. This CDR3 contains 15 residues. Germline V CDR1 and CDR2: MNHEY, SVGAGI. J lost 4 bases, V lost 5 bases, and 7 bases had no gene match. The CDR3 is CASSRQGAGRETQYF. The DNA of the CDR3 is TGTGCCAGCAGTCGACAGGGGGCAGGGAGAGAGACCCAGTACTTC.

This clonotype was counted a few times. The V gene is TRBV6-6, the J gene TRBJ1-2; D remains unclear. The CDR3 spans 16 residues. V lost 0 bases to trimming and J lost 0 bases, with 11 bases between them. Germline CDR1 is MNHNY and CDR2 is SVGAGI (reference sequence). In nucleotides, the CDR3 is TGTGCCAGCAGTTACTCGACGCGTCCCTCTAACTATGGCTACACCTTC. Protein product: CASSYSTRPSNYGYTF.

In its sample, this clonotype was seen many times. At one of its ends the junction is not consistent with the germline gene, which may arise from a read error. The V call is TRBV20-1, the J call TRBJ2-7; tentatively, D is TRBD2 (6 bases). The germline gives CDR1 DFQATT, CDR2 SNEGSKA (reference sequence). CDR3 length: 11 residues. CDR3 amino acids: CSAISWDGGLF. CDR3 DNA sequence: TGCAGTGCTATCAGCTGGGACGGGGGATTATTC.

The sample holds a few counts of this clonotype. This chain links TRBV12-5 with TRBJ1-2; 7 nucleotides line up with TRBD1. Trimming removed 1 base from V and 4 bases from J; junction bases left unmatched: 3. CDR1 is LGHNT and CDR2 is FRNRAP in the germline V gene. The CDR3 is 14 residues long. The CDR3 loop is CASGLGQGPYGYTF. CDR3 nucleotides: TGTGCTAGTGGTTTGGGACAGGGACCCTATGGCTACACCTTC.

This clonotype was observed many times. The chain uses TRBV6-5 and TRBJ1-1; 8 bases fit TRBD1. CDR1 and CDR2 from the germline V gene are MNHEY and SVGAGI. The trim removed 7 bases at V and 2 bases at J, leaving 6 bases unmatched. The CDR3 is 14 amino acids. CDR3 DNA: TGTGCCAGCAATAGAGACAGGGGAAACACTGAAGCTTTCTTT. Amino acids: CASNRDRGNTEAFF.

V is TRBV6-2 or TRBV6-3 and J is TRBJ1-5, with TRBD1 matching over 8 bases. V gave up 5 bases and J gave up 4 bases; unmatched junction bases: 10. Germline V gene lookup returns CDR1 MNHEY and CDR2 SVGEGT. The CDR3 contains 16 residues. The CDR3 nucleotides are TGTGCCAGCAGTATTCGCGGACAGGGATTGAATCAGCCCCAGCATTTT. Its translation: CASSIRGQGLNQPQHF.

The chain carries TRBV6-5 and TRBJ1-1; 7 bases map to TRBD1. This CDR3 has 15 residues. The V gene end was trimmed by 0 bases and the J gene end by 4 bases; junction bases not matched to a gene: 5. Looked up from germline, CDR1 is MNHEY and CDR2 is SVGAGI. In DNA form, the CDR3 reads TGTGCCAGCAGTTACTCCCAGGGGGTTGCCACTGAAGCTTTCTTT. It is translated as CASSYSQGVATEAFF.

The chain employs TRBV5-1 and TRBJ2-3, with D perhaps being TRBD1 or TRBD2 (5 bases each). V lost 0 bases, J lost 4 bases, and 15 bases lay in between. The CDR3 runs to 16 residues. Germline loops: CDR1 SGHRS, CDR2 YFSETQ. The CDR3 DNA sequence: TGCGCCAGCAGCTTGGAAGGGACCCTTCGGGCAGATACGCAGTATTTT. Protein: CASSLEGTLRADTQYF.

In this sample, this clonotype turned up many times. V is TRBV3-1 and J is TRBJ2-2; tentatively, D is TRBD2 (6 bases). V gave up 2 bases and J gave up 6 bases, with 10 bases separating them. The CDR3 extends over 14 amino acids. Germline assignment: CDR1 LGHDT and CDR2 YNNKEL (reference sequence). The CDR3 nucleotides read TGTGCCAGCAGCCAATTCGGGAGATCCGGGGAGCTGTTTTTT. It yields the protein CASSQFGRSGELFF. The full variable domain, in which reference TRBV3-1 and TRBJ2-2 provide the parts outside the CDR3, is DTAVSQTPKYLVTQMGNDKSIKCEQNLGHDTMYWYKQDSKKFLKIMFSYNNKELIINETVPNRFSPKSPDKAHLNLHINSLELGDSAVYFCASSQFGRSGELFFGEGSRLTVL.

In its sample, this clonotype was seen many times. The rearrangement uses TRBV24-1 and TRBJ2-1, with 8 bases matching TRBD2. CDR3 length: 15 residues. Germline CDR1 KGHDR, CDR2 SFDVKD. With V trimmed by 8 bases and J by 7 bases, 12 bases remained unmatched. The CDR3, as DNA: TGTGCCACCAACCCCGGGAGGGTCTGGCTTAATGAGCAGTTCTTC. This codes for CATNPGRVWLNEQFF.

This clonotype was counted many times. CDR3 nucleotides: TGCGCCAGCAGCTTGCAGGATCACACAGATACGCAGTATTTT. Amino acid sequence: CASSLQDHTDTQYF. The chain links TRBV5-1 to TRBJ2-3, with D unclear. V was shortened by 1 base and J by 2 bases, with 8 bases between the two germline ends. CDR1 and CDR2 (germline): SGHRS, YFSETQ. The CDR3 has 14 amino acids.

V is TRBV2 and J is TRBJ2-7, with 8 bases fitting TRBD2. CDR1 and CDR2 from the germline V gene are SNHLY and FYNNEI. The CDR3 covers 12 residues. The junction had 4 bases not matched to a gene; V was cut back by 7 bases and J by 5 bases. The CDR3 DNA is TGTGCCAGCACGGGGGGGCCGCACGAGCAGTACTTC. The encoded protein is CASTGGPHEQYF.

The table lists this clonotype with many counts. The chain joins TRBV6-5 to TRBJ2-7; TRBD2 matches 11 bases. The trim removed 0 bases at V and 2 bases at J, leaving 0 bases unmatched. Germline-derived CDR1 and CDR2 are MNHEY and SVGAGI. The length of the CDR3 is 15 residues. This CDR3 is CASSYSSGGAYEQYF. As DNA, the CDR3 is TGTGCCAGCAGTTACTCTAGCGGGGGGGCCTACGAGCAGTACTTC.

This clonotype was counted at least ten times. At one end the junction does not follow the germline gene, possibly because of a read error. The V gene is TRBV30, the J gene TRBJ2-3, with 9 bases identical to TRBD1. CDR3 length: 13 amino acids. Looked up from germline, CDR1 is GTSNPN and CDR2 is SVGIG (reference sequence). CDR3 DNA sequence: TGTGCCTGGAGGGGACAGGGCACGGATACGCAGTATTTT. The encoded protein is CAWRGQGTDTQYF.

This clonotype has only a few counts. The chain employs TRBV7-8 and TRBJ1-5; D remains ambiguous. V lost 5 bases to trimming and J lost 1 base, with 3 bases between them. The CDR3 length is 12 residues. Per the germline V gene, CDR1 is SGHVS and CDR2 is FQNEAQ. CDR3 protein: CASSKSNQPQHF. In nucleotides, the CDR3 is TGTGCCAGCAGCAAAAGCAATCAGCCCCAGCATTTT.

This clonotype is classed as large. The chain recombines TRBV27 with TRBJ2-7; D possibly uses TRBD1 or TRBD2 (5 bases each). The V end was cut by 2 bases, the J end by 4 bases, with 12 bases between. The germline CDR1 and CDR2 sequences are MNHEY and SMNVEV (reference sequence). The CDR3 loop spans 14 amino acids. CDR3 amino acids: CASSLAQGVYEQYF. For the CDR3, the DNA is TGTGCCAGCAGTTTAGCGCAGGGAGTATACGAGCAGTACTTC.

The chain carries TRBV30 and TRBJ1-2; 7 nucleotides match TRBD1. The germline V gene has CDR1 GTSNPN and CDR2 SVGIG (reference sequence). With 1 base clipped from V and 4 bases from J, the junction kept 3 bases outside the gene matches. The CDR3 has 13 amino acids. The CDR3 DNA sequence: TGTGCCTGGAGTGAGACAGGGTTCTATGGCTACACCTTC. Its translation: CAWSETGFYGYTF. Full variable domain (outside the CDR3, taken from reference TRBV30 and TRBJ1-2): SQTIHQWPATLVQPVGSPLSLECTVEGTSNPNLYWYRQAAGRGLQLLFYSVGIGQISSEVPQNLSASRPQDRQFILSSKKLLLSDSGFYLCAWSETGFYGYTFGSGTRLTVV.

This clonotype was picked up a small number of times. CDR3 sequence reads: CAWNRRGPESLHF. The CDR3 DNA sequence: TGTGCCTGGAATCGTCGGGGACCCGAATCCCTCCACTTT. The chain links TRBV30 to TRBJ1-6, with a possible D match to TRBD1 (5 bases). Germline-derived CDR1 and CDR2 are GTSNPN and SVGIG (reference sequence). The CDR3 is 13 residues long. V was shortened by 4 bases and J by 14 bases, with 18 bases between the two germline ends.

This clonotype has ten or more counts. V and J are TRBV27 and TRBJ2-7; 7 bases are shared with TRBD2. Trimming removed 5 bases from V and 3 bases from J; junction bases left unmatched: 4. The germline V gene has CDR1 MNHEY and CDR2 SMNVEV (reference sequence). The CDR3 has 13 amino acids. The CDR3 DNA reads TGTGCCAGCAGTGCGGGACTACTCTACGAGCAGTACTTC. Its protein product is CASSAGLLYEQYF.

This clonotype was counted many times. This rearrangement joins TRBV20-1 to TRBJ1-4; D is undetermined. This CDR3 spans 13 amino acids. V gave up 6 bases and J gave up 4 bases, with 12 bases separating them. Per germline, CDR1 DFQATT and CDR2 SNEGSKA (reference sequence). CDR3: CSAIGRLNEKLFF. CDR3 DNA: TGCAGTGCCATCGGACGGCTTAATGAAAAACTGTTTTTT.

This clonotype was counted many times. This chain uses TRBV5-1 with TRBJ2-3; D might be TRBD2 (5 bases). The CDR3 has 15 amino acids. Germline CDR1 SGHRS, CDR2 YFSETQ. V lost 0 bases and J lost 6, with 14 bases in between. In DNA form, the CDR3 reads TGCGCCAGCAGCTTGGCGGGGAAGCCCGCGGATACGCAGTATTTT. This translates into CASSLAGKPADTQYF.

This clonotype came up a few times. The genes are TRBV30 and TRBJ1-2, with TRBD1 identical over 9 bases. This CDR3 is built from 14 residues. With 4 bases clipped from V and 4 bases from J, the junction kept 7 bases outside the gene matches. Per the germline V gene, CDR1 is GTSNPN and CDR2 is SVGIG (reference sequence). The CDR3 nucleotides are TGTGCCTGGACCACGGGACAGGGAGGCTATGGCTACACCTTC. It is translated as CAWTTGQGGYGYTF.

Within the sample, this clonotype is medium-sized. This chain connects TRBV5-6 to TRBJ1-2; no definite D call. There are 14 residues in the CDR3. V gave up 0 bases and J gave up 0 bases, with 6 bases separating them. Germline V gene lookup returns CDR1 SGHDT and CDR2 YYEEEE. In DNA form, the CDR3 reads TGTGCCAGCAGCTTGGGCCCCTCTAACTATGGCTACACCTTC. This gives the protein CASSLGPSNYGYTF.

This clonotype has only a few counts. The V gene is TRBV5-6, the J gene TRBJ2-6, with TRBD1 identical over 9 bases. The CDR3 covers 19 residues. CDR1 and CDR2 from the germline V gene are SGHDT and YYEEEE. J lost 4 bases, V lost 1 base, and 12 bases had no gene match. DNA of the CDR3: TGTGCCAGCAGCTTGATTCGGGACAGGGCGTCTTCAGGGGCCAACGTCCTGACTTTC. Translating it yields CASSLIRDRASSGANVLTF.

In its sample, this clonotype was seen many times. The CDR3 DNA sequence: TGCGCCAGCAGCTTTTCAGGGGATGGGGAGCAGTACTTC. It yields the protein CASSFSGDGEQYF. The chain is built from TRBV5-1 and TRBJ2-7; TRBD1 is a possible D gene (6 bases). This CDR3 comprises 13 residues. V lost 2 bases, J lost 7 bases, and 13 bases lay in between. Looked up from germline, CDR1 is SGHRS and CDR2 is YFSETQ.

This clonotype was seen ten or more times. J is TRBJ1-2 and V is TRBV2; the D is unclear. This CDR3 has 14 residues. V was shortened by 3 bases and J by 4 bases, with 12 bases between the two germline ends. From germline, CDR1 is SNHLY and CDR2 FYNNEI. CDR3 sequence: CASSDVVRAYGYTF. The CDR3 DNA sequence: TGTGCCAGCAGTGACGTAGTGAGAGCCTATGGCTACACCTTC.